The source of this T cell receptor (beta chain) is a study of cytotoxic CD8 clonotypes in ibrutinib-treated CLL. Study details: IGHV unmutated about 17; relapsed/refractory 11; treatment-naive approximately 15.

TCRdb's copy holds only in-frame clones and misses some; the assay was immunoSEQ multiplex PCR. The sample includes some 350,000 clones, 67% of them seen just once. This CDR3 region has 15 residues. Trimming pared 1 base from V and 3 bases from J, leaving 11 bases between. Germline V gene sequence: CDR1 SGHAT, CDR2 FQNNGV. Sample: PBMCs, taken after 36 months of ibrutinib treatment. This clonotype originated in a human donor with chronic lymphocytic leukemia. The chain is built from TRBV11-2 and TRBJ2-3; D call uncertain. The CDR3 here is CASSLVSWVTDTQYF. The DNA for the CDR3 is TGTGCCAGCAGCTTAGTATCTTGGGTTACAGATACGCAGTATTTT. Variable domain in full (rest from reference TRBV11-2 and TRBJ2-3): EAGVAQSPRYKIIEKRQSVAFWCNPISGHATLYWYQQILGQGPKLLIQFQNNGVVDDSQLPKDRFSAERLKGVDSTLKIQPAKLEDSAVYLCASSLVSWVTDTQYFGPGTRLTVL.